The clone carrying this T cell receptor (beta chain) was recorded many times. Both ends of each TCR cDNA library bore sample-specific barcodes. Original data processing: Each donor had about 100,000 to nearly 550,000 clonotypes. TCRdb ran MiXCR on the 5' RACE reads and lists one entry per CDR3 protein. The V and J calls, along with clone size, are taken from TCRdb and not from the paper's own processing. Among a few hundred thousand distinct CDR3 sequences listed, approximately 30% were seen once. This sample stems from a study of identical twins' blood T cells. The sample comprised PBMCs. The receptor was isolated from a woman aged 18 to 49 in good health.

CDR3 nucleotide sequence: TGTGCCAGTAGTATAGATGGGGGCCGGGGCACTGAAGCTTTCTTT. Translation gives CASSIDGGRGTEAFF. V and J are TRBV19 and TRBJ1-1, with D perhaps TRBD1 (6 bases). The CDR3 is 15 residues long. Trimming took off 0 bases at V and 4 bases at J, with 12 bases between the two ends. From germline, CDR1 is LNHDA and CDR2 SQIVND (reference sequence).